The source of this T cell receptor beta chain is a study of T cells in Graves' hyperthyroidism and ophthalmopathy. Study-wide background: Prior to any treatment, at the point of initial diagnosis, peripheral blood was collected. Notes on the study in general: Blood also contained most expanded thyroid clonotypes above 0.001.

Amplification yielded TCR beta CDR3 regions, with RNA transcripts as the source. First-round RT-PCR targeting the TCR CDR3 was performed with the HTBI primer set. TCRdb called the multiplex PCR reads again in MiXCR, with one record for every CDR3 protein. Of some 490,000 distinct CDR3 sequences in the sample, approximately 22% were seen once. Diagnoses used clinical symptoms, serum thyroxine and TRAb, thyroid ultrasound and orbital computed tomography. PBMCs were derived from around 10 ml fresh peripheral blood. The count of this clonotype is one. As yet, its antigen is unknown. Germline-derived CDR1 and CDR2 are SGHTA and FQGNSA. This CDR3 has 17 residues. Trimming pared 3 bases from V and 3 bases from J, leaving 17 bases between.

The chain recombines TRBV7-2 with TRBJ2-2; a possible D gene is TRBD1 (6 bases). The TCR was taken from a woman in her seventies with Graves' ophthalmopathy. Material for sequencing was blood. CDR3 in amino acids: CASSFSGTSTYTGELFF. For the CDR3, the DNA is TGTGCCAGCAGCTTCTCCGGGACATCTACGTACACCGGGGAGCTGTTTTTT.